These T cell receptor beta chains were read from a single sample in a study of T cell responses to AZD1222 COVID-19 vaccine. Assay used: immunoSEQ multiplex PCR; TCRdb lists only in-frame clones, some missing. The repertoire holds approximately 81,000 clones, with 90% to 95% as singletons. The specimen was peripheral blood, collected on day 0 of MenACWY control vaccination. The receptors were sampled from an adult in good health. CDR3s include the opening cysteine and the closing phenylalanine or tryptophan. D genes are given only for firm matches. Clone size is shown for a subset of rows, as once, few, many or a class of expanded clone.

j_gene | d_gene | v_gene | abundance | CDR3aa | CDR3nt
TRBJ1-1 | NA | TRBV6-2/TRBV6-3 | NA | CASSLGQGNTEAFF | TGTGCCAGCAGCCTCGGCCAGGGGAACACTGAAGCTTTCTTT
TRBJ2-1 | NA | TRBV27 | NA | CASSFVAPHNEQFF | TGTGCCAGCAGTTTTGTAGCGCCACACAATGAGCAGTTCTTC
TRBJ1-5 | NA | TRBV27 | NA | CASSLRGPNQPQHF | TGTGCCAGCAGTTTACGGGGACCCAATCAGCCCCAGCATTTT
TRBJ1-5 | NA | TRBV30 | NA | CAWSSTGNQPQHF | TGTGCCTGGAGCAGTACAGGAAATCAGCCCCAGCATTTT
TRBJ1-4 | TRBD1 | TRBV28 | NA | CASSFTGGTTTNEKLFF | TGTGCCAGCAGTTTCACAGGGGGGACTACAACTAATGAAAAACTGTTTTTT
TRBJ2-6 | NA | TRBV10-2 | once | CASTATGANVLTF | TGCGCCAGCACAGCAACTGGGGCCAACGTCCTGACTTTC
TRBJ1-2 | NA | TRBV25-1 | NA | CASSQPPRDGYTF | TGTGCCAGCAGCCAGCCTCCTAGGGATGGCTACACCTTC
TRBJ1-1 | NA | TRBV12-3/TRBV12-4 | NA | CASSLGWEAFF | TGTGCCAGCAGCCTAGGTTGGGAAGCTTTCTTT
TRBJ2-1 | TRBD1 | TRBV30 | NA | CAWINRTGWFF | TGTGCCTGGATAAATAGGACAGGGTGGTTCTTC
TRBJ2-2 | TRBD1 | TRBV5-1 | once | CASSLAQGATGELFF | TGCGCCAGCAGCTTGGCACAGGGGGCGACCGGGGAGCTGTTTTTT
TRBJ2-3 | NA | TRBV3-1/TRBV3-2 | NA | CASSQVEDTQYF | TGTGCCAGCAGCCAAGTTGAAGATACGCAGTATTTT
TRBJ2-1 | TRBD2 | TRBV19 | NA | CASSAGTSGRAWVDEQFF | TGTGCCAGTAGTGCCGGGACTAGCGGGAGGGCCTGGGTGGATGAGCAGTTCTTC
TRBJ2-3 | TRBD2 | TRBV6-5 | NA | CASSYSREADTQYF | TGTGCCAGCAGTTACTCGCGGGAGGCAGATACGCAGTATTTT
TRBJ1-1 | TRBD1 | TRBV7-9 | once | CASSLTGTAGTEAFF | TGTGCCAGCAGCTTAACCGGGACAGCGGGAACTGAAGCTTTCTTT
TRBJ1-2 | NA | TRBV19 | NA | CASSRHPRGYTF | TGTGCCAGTAGTCGCCACCCACGGGGCTACACCTTC
TRBJ2-6 | TRBD2 | TRBV4-1 | NA | CASSQILAGLSGANVLTF | TGCGCCAGCAGCCAGATACTAGCGGGGCTCTCTGGGGCCAACGTCCTGACTTTC
TRBJ2-7 | NA | TRBV5-1 | NA | CASSFGLAGTYEQYF | TGCGCCAGCAGCTTTGGCTTGGCGGGGACCTACGAGCAGTACTTC
TRBJ1-5 | NA | TRBV2 | NA | CASSESRIHQPQHF | TGTGCCAGCAGTGAAAGTAGGATCCATCAGCCCCAGCATTTT
TRBJ2-7 | TRBD2 | TRBV28 | NA | CATRVVSGGYEQYF | TGTGCCACCAGGGTAGTATCCGGGGGGTACGAGCAGTACTTC
TRBJ2-1 | TRBD2 | TRBV27 | NA | CASSPNSGTYNEQFF | TGTGCCAGCAGTCCCAATAGCGGGACCTACAATGAGCAGTTCTTC
TRBJ2-1 | NA | TRBV7-9 | few | CASSFGLGEGYEQFF | TGTGCCAGCAGCTTCGGTCTGGGGGAAGGGTATGAGCAGTTCTTC
TRBJ2-5 | NA | TRBV21-1 | NA | CAGLPFPGSVGAHFKETQYF | TGTGCCGGACTACCCTTCCCTGGTAGTGTAGGGGCGCATTTTAAAGAGACCCAGTACTTC
TRBJ2-5 | NA | TRBV5-4 | NA | CASSLALEETQYF | TGTGCCAGCAGCTTGGCACTAGAAGAGACCCAGTACTTC
TRBJ2-1 | TRBD1 | TRBV25-1 | NA | CASSDLGAGQGPFF | TGTGCCAGCAGTGACCTTGGGGCGGGACAGGGGCCGTTCTTC
TRBJ1-2 | NA | TRBV19 | NA | CASSIIGVTRLGGYTF | TGTGCCAGTAGTATCATCGGTGTTACAAGACTCGGTGGCTACACCTTC
TRBJ1-6 | NA | TRBV27 | NA | CASSSSRGSATPLHF | TGTGCCAGCAGTTCGTCGAGGGGTTCGGCGACACCCCTCCACTTT
TRBJ1-1 | NA | TRBV6-5 | NA | CASSYWTGTDEAFF | TGTGCCAGCAGTTACTGGACGGGAACAGATGAAGCTTTCTTT
TRBJ2-1 | NA | TRBV6-5 | NA | CASSSGPPGEQFF | TGTGCCAGCAGCTCGGGACCCCCCGGTGAGCAGTTCTTC
TRBJ2-7 | TRBD1 | TRBV4-1 | NA | CASSQRTGTGVYEQYF | TGCGCCAGCAGCCAGAGGACTGGGACAGGGGTCTACGAGCAGTACTTC
TRBJ1-1 | NA | TRBV9 | NA | CASSVVNAGATTEAFF | TGTGCCAGCAGCGTAGTAAATGCGGGGGCGACCACTGAAGCTTTCTTT
TRBJ1-6 | NA | TRBV28 | NA | CASSGVIGSPLHF | TGTGCCAGCAGTGGGGTTATTGGTTCACCCCTCCACTTT
TRBJ2-1 | NA | TRBV5-6 | NA | CASSFQGTEQFF | TGTGCCAGCAGCTTCCAGGGGACCGAGCAGTTCTTC
TRBJ1-3 | TRBD1 | TRBV3-1/TRBV3-2 | NA | CASSQTGQGPGNTIYF | TGTGCCAGCTCCCAGACGGGACAGGGCCCTGGAAACACCATATATTTT
TRBJ2-2 | TRBD1 | TRBV4-3 | few | CASSYGTGGRGGNTGELFF | TGCGCCAGCAGCTACGGGACAGGGGGCCGGGGCGGGAACACCGGGGAGCTGTTTTTT
TRBJ2-2 | NA | TRBV18 | NA | CASSPPKVTGELFF | TGTGCCAGCTCACCACCTAAGGTCACCGGGGAGCTGTTTTTT
TRBJ1-2 | NA | TRBV7-2 | NA | CASSQQFRYTF | TGTGCCAGCAGTCAACAGTTCCGATACACCTTC
TRBJ2-6 | NA | TRBV27 | NA | CASRGSSGANVLTF | TGTGCCAGCAGGGGGTCCTCTGGGGCCAACGTCCTGACTTTC